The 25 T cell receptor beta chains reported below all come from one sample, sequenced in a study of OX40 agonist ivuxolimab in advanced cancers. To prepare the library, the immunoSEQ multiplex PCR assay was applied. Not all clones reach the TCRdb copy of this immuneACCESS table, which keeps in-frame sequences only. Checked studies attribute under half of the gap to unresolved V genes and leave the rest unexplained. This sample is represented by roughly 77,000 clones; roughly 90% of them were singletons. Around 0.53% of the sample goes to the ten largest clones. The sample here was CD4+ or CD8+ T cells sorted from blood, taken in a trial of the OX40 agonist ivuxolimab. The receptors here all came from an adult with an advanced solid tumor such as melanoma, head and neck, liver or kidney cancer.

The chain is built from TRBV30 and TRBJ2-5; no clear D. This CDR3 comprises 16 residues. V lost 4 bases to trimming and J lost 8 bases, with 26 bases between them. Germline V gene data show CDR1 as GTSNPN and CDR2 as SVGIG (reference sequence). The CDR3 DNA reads TGTGCCTGGACCGAGGCCGGGTCGGCCTCAATGGGTACCCAGTACTTC. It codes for CAWTEAGSASMGTQYF. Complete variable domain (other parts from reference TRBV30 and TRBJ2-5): SQTIHQWPATLVQPVGSPLSLECTVEGTSNPNLYWYRQAAGRGLQLLFYSVGIGQISSEVPQNLSASRPQDRQFILSSKKLLLSDSGFYLCAWTEAGSASMGTQYFGPGTRLLVL.

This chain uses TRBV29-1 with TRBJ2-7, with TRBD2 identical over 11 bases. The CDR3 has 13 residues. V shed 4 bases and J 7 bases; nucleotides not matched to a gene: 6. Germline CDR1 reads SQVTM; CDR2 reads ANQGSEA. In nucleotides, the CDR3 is TGCAGCGTTGTACTAGCGGGAGACGGAGAGCAGTACTTC. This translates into CSVVLAGDGEQYF.

The DNA for the CDR3 is TGCGCCAGCAGCCTTAATGGACTAGCTAGCACAGATACGCAGTATTTT. It specifies CASSLNGLASTDTQYF. V gene TRBV4-3 combines with J gene TRBJ2-3; 8 nucleotides align to TRBD2. The V segment lost 4 bases and the J segment 0 bases; nucleotides outside the gene matches: 6. The CDR3 spans 16 residues. CDR1 is LGHNA and CDR2 is YSLEER in the germline V gene.

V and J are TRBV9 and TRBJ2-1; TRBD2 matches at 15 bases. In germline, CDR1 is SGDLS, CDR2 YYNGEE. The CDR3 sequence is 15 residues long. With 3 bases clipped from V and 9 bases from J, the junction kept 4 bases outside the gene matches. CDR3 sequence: CASSGQGLAGGEQFF. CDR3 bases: TGTGCCAGCAGCGGACAGGGACTAGCGGGAGGTGAGCAGTTCTTC.

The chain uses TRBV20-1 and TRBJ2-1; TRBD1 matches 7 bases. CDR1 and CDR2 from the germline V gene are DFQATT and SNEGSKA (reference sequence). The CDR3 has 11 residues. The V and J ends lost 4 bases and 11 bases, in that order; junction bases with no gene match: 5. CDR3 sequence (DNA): TGCAGTGCTACAAGGGACAGACAGCAGTTCTTC. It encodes CSATRDRQQFF.

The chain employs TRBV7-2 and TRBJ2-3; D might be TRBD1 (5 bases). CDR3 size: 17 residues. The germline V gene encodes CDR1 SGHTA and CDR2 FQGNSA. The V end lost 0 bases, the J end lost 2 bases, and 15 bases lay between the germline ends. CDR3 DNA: TGTGCCAGCAGCTTAGCCTCACAGGCTACCGACACAGATACGCAGTATTTT. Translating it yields CASSLASQATDTDTQYF.

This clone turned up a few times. Written as DNA, the CDR3 is TGTGCCAGCAGCTTATCCGGGACTCAGCAGTTCTTC. It is translated as CASSLSGTQQFF. The chain is built from TRBV11-3 and TRBJ2-1, with D possibly matching TRBD2 (6 bases). The CDR3 covers 12 residues. Trimming took off 2 bases at V and 11 bases at J, with 10 bases between the two ends. The germline V gene encodes CDR1 SGHNT and CDR2 YENEEA.

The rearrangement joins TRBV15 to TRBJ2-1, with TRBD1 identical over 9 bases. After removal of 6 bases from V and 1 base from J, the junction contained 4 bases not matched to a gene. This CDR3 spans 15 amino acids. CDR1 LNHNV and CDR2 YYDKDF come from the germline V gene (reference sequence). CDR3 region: CATRGDRGSYNEQFF. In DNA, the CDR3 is TGTGCCACCAGAGGAGACAGGGGGTCCTACAATGAGCAGTTCTTC.

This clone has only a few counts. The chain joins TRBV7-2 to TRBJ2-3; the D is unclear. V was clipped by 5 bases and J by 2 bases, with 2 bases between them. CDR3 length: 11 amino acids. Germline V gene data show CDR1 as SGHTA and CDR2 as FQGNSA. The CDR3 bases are TGTGCCAGCAGCCTCACAGATACGCAGTATTTT. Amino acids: CASSLTDTQYF.

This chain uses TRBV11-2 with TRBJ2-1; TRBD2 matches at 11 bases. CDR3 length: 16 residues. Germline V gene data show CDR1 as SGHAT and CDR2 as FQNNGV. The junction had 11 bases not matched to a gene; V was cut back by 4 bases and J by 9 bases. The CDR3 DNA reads TGTGCCAGCAGCTGGGGCGCGGTAGCGGGAGGGATTGAGCAGTTCTTC. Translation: CASSWGAVAGGIEQFF.

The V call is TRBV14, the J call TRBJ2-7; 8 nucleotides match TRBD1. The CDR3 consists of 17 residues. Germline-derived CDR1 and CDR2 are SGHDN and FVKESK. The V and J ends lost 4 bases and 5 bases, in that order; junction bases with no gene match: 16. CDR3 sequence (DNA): TGTGCCAGCAGCCCTTTAACTGGACAGGGAGTAAGAGACGAGCAGTACTTC. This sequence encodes CASSPLTGQGVRDEQYF. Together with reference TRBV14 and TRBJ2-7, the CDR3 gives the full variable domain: EAGVTQFPSHSVIEKGQTVTLRCDPISGHDNLYWYRRVMGKEIKFLLHFVKESKQDESGMPNNRFLAERTGGTYSTLKVQPAELEDSGVYFCASSPLTGQGVRDEQYFGPGTRLTVT.

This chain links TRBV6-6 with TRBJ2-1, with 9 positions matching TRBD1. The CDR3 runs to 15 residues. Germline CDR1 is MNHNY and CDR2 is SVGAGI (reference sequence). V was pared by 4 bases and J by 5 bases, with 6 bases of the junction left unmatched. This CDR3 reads CASSSSTGGNNEQFF. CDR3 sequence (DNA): TGTGCCAGCAGTTCCTCGACAGGGGGTAACAATGAGCAGTTCTTC.

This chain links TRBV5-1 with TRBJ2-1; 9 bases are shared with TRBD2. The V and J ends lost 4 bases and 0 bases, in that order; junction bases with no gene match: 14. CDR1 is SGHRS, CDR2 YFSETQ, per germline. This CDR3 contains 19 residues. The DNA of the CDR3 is TGCGCCAGCAGCGTCGAGCGGGAGGCGTCCGGTAGCTCCTACAATGAGCAGTTCTTC. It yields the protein CASSVEREASGSSYNEQFF.

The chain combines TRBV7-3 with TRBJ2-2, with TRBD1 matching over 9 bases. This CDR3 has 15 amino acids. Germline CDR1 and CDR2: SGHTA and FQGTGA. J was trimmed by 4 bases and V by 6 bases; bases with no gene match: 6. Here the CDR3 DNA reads TGTGCCAGCAGGCAACAGGGGGCGGGCACCGGGGAGCTGTTTTTT. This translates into CASRQQGAGTGELFF.

The chain's CDR3 is CASSRQETQYF. CDR3 DNA sequence: TGTGCCAGCAGCCGCCAAGAGACCCAGTACTTC. The chain couples TRBV6-1 to TRBJ2-5, with D uncertain. This CDR3 region has 11 residues. Trimming pared 6 bases from V and 1 base from J, leaving 3 bases between. Looked up from germline, CDR1 is MNHNS and CDR2 is SASEGT.

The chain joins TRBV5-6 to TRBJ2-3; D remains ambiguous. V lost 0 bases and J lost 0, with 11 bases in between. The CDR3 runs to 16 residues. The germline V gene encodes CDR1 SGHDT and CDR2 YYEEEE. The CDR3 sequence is CASSLARQTSTDTQYF. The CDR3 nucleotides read TGTGCCAGCAGCTTGGCCCGCCAGACTAGCACAGATACGCAGTATTTT.

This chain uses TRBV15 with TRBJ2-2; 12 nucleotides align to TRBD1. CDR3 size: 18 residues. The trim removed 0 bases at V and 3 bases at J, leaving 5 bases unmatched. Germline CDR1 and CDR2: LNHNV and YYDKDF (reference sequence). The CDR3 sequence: CATSRDTGQGAYTGELFF. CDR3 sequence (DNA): TGTGCCACCAGCAGAGACACGGGACAGGGGGCGTACACCGGGGAGCTGTTTTTT.

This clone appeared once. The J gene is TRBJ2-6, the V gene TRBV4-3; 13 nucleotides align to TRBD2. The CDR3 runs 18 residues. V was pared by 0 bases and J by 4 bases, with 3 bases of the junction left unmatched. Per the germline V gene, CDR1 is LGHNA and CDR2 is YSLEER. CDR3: CASSQDRLAGGGANVLTF. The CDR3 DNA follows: TGCGCCAGCAGCCAAGATCGACTAGCGGGAGGCGGGGCCAACGTCCTGACTTTC.

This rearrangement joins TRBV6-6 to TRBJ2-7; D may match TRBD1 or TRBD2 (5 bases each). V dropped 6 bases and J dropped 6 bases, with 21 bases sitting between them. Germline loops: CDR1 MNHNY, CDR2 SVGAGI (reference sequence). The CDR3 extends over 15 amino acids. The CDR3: CASRSGDQQTGEQYF. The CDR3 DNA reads TGTGCCAGCAGGTCTGGGGACCAACAAACCGGCGAGCAGTACTTC.

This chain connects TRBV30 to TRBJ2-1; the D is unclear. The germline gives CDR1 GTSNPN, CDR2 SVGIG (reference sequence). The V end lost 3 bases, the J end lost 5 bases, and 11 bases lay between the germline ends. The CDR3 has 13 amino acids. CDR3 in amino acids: CAWRGTYNNEQFF. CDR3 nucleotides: TGTGCCTGGAGAGGTACTTATAACAATGAGCAGTTCTTC. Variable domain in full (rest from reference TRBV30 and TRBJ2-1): SQTIHQWPATLVQPVGSPLSLECTVEGTSNPNLYWYRQAAGRGLQLLFYSVGIGQISSEVPQNLSASRPQDRQFILSSKKLLLSDSGFYLCAWRGTYNNEQFFGPGTRLTVL.

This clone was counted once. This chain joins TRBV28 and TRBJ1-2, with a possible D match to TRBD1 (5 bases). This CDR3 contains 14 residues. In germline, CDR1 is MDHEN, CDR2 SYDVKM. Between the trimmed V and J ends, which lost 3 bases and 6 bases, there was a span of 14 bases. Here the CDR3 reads CASSLEGTRHGYTF. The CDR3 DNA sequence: TGTGCCAGCAGTTTGGAGGGGACTCGTCATGGCTACACCTTC.

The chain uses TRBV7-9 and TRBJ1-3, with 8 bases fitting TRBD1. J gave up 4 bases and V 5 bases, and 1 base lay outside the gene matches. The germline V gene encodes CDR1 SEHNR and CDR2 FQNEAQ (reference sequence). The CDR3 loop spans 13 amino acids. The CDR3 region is CASSQGAGNTIYF. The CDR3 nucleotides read TGTGCCAGCAGCCAGGGGGCCGGAAACACCATATATTTT.

The CDR3 sequence is CSDLTGTSGDTQYF. CDR3 sequence (DNA): TGCAGCGACCTCACCGGGACTAGCGGTGATACGCAGTATTTT. The gene calls are TRBV29-1 and TRBJ2-3; TRBD2 agrees at 11 bases. Germline V gives CDR1 SQVTM, CDR2 ANQGSEA. CDR3 length equals 14 residues. Trimming at V came to 7 bases and at J to 6 bases, leaving 9 bases not matched to a gene.

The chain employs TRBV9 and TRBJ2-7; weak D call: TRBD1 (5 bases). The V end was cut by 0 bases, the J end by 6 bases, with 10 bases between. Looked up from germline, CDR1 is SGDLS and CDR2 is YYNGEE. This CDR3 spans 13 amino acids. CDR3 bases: TGTGCCAGCAGCGTAGACCAGGGTCGCGAGCAGTACTTC. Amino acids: CASSVDQGREQYF.

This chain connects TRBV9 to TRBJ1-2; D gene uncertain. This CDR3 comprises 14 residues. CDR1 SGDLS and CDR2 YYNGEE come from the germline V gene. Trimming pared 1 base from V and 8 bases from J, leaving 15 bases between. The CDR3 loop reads CASSVLGRPDGYTF. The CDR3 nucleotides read TGTGCCAGCAGCGTACTCGGGCGACCTGACGGCTACACCTTC.